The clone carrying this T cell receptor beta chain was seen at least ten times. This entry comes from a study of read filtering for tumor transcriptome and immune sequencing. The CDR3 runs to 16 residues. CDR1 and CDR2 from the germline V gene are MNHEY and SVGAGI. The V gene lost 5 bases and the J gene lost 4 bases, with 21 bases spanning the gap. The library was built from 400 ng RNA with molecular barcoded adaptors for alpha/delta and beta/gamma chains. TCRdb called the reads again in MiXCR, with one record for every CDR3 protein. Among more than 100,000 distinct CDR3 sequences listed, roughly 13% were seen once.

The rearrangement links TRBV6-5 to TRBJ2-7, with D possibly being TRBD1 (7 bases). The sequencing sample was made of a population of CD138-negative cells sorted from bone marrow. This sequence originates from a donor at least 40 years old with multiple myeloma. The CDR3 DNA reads TGTGCCAGCAGTGCGTACAGGGGACGGGGGAAATACGAGCAGTACTTC. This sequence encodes CASSAYRGRGKYEQYF.